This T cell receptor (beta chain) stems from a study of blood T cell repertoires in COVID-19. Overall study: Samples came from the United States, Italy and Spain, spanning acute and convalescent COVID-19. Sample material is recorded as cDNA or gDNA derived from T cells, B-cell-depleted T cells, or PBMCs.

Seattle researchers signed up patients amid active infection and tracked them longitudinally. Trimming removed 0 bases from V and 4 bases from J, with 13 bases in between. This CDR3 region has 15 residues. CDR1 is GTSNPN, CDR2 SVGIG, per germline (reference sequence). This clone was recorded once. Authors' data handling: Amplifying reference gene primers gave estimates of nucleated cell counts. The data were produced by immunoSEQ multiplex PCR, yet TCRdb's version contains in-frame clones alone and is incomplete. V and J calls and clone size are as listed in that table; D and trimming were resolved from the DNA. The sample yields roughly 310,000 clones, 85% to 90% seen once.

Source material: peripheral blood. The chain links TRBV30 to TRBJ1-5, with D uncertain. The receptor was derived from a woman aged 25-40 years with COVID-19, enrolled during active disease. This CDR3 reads CAWSVRKGVNQPQHF. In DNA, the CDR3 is TGTGCCTGGAGTGTACGGAAGGGAGTGAATCAGCCCCAGCATTTT. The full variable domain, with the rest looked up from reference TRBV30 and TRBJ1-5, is SQTIHQWPATLVQPVGSPLSLECTVEGTSNPNLYWYRQAAGRGLQLLFYSVGIGQISSEVPQNLSASRPQDRQFILSSKKLLLSDSGFYLCAWSVRKGVNQPQHFGDGTRLSIL.